Presented here are 10 T cell receptor beta chains from one specimen sequenced in a study of T-cell reconstitution after alpha-beta-depleted transplantation in children. During its preparation, the TCRbeta library received unique molecular identifiers. TCRdb called the PCR reads again in MiXCR, with one record for every CDR3 protein. The table has more than 450,000 distinct CDR3 sequences, roughly 18% seen once. The sample in question was PBMCs from the stem cell graft donor, obtained from the stem cell graft. The receptors were sampled from a human donor who donated a stem cell graft to a child with acute lymphoblastic leukemia.

This chain connects TRBV9 to TRBJ1-2; no firm D call. CDR1 SGDLS and CDR2 YYNGEE come from the germline V gene. The CDR3 has 16 residues. Trimming shortened V by 0 bases and J by 5 bases, and 17 bases separated the two germline ends. The CDR3 spells CASSVEPSGSPYGYTF. The CDR3 bases are TGTGCCAGCAGCGTAGAACCCTCGGGCAGCCCATATGGCTACACCTTC.

CDR3: CASSSGGERGSPLHF. The CDR3 nucleotides are TGCGCCAGCAGCTCCGGCGGGGAGAGGGGTTCACCCCTCCACTTT. This rearrangement joins TRBV5-1 to TRBJ1-6, with a possible D match to TRBD1 (5 bases). The CDR3 is 15 amino acids. Germline V gives CDR1 SGHRS, CDR2 YFSETQ. Trimming removed 3 bases at V and 9 bases at J, with 16 bases between.

This clonotype was seen only a few times. The chain combines TRBV7-2 with TRBJ2-1, with 8 bases that match TRBD2. Germline V gene lookup returns CDR1 SGHTA and CDR2 FQGNSA. The V segment lost 4 bases and the J segment 3 bases; nucleotides outside the gene matches: 5. CDR3 length: 15 amino acids. The CDR3 protein is CASSSLAVYYNEQFF. In DNA form, the CDR3 reads TGTGCCAGCAGCTCACTAGCGGTTTACTACAATGAGCAGTTCTTC. The full variable domain, completed using reference TRBV7-2 and TRBJ2-1, is GAGVSQSPSNKVTEKGKDVELRCDPISGHTALYWYRQSLGQGLEFLIYFQGNSAPDKSGLPSDRFSAERTGGSVSTLTIQRTQQEDSAVYLCASSSLAVYYNEQFFGPGTRLTVL.

This clonotype was detected only a few times. CDR3 sequence: CASSTRHAGPTDTQYF. CDR3 nucleotides: TGTGCCAGCAGCACCCGGCATGCGGGCCCCACAGATACGCAGTATTTT. The rearrangement uses TRBV12-3 or TRBV12-4 and TRBJ2-3, with a possible D match to TRBD2 (5 bases). Trimming took off 6 bases at V and 2 bases at J, with 18 bases between the two ends. The CDR3 runs to 16 residues.

The chain is built from TRBV20-1 and TRBJ1-6; TRBD1 aligns across 11 bases. Trimming at V came to 3 bases and at J to 1 base, leaving 8 bases not matched to a gene. Germline-derived CDR1 and CDR2 are DFQATT and SNEGSKA (reference sequence). CDR3 size: 18 residues. The CDR3 reads CSASIGQGAGSYNSPLHF. The CDR3 DNA is TGCAGTGCTAGTATAGGACAGGGGGCCGGGTCCTATAATTCACCCCTCCACTTT.

V is TRBV20-1 and J is TRBJ2-5, with 10 bases aligning to TRBD2. Germline loops: CDR1 DFQATT, CDR2 SNEGSKA (reference sequence). V lost 6 bases to trimming and J lost 1 base; unmatched junction nucleotides: 8. This CDR3 contains 15 residues. The CDR3 here is CSAAHRLAGQETQYF. Written as DNA, the CDR3 is TGCAGTGCCGCCCATCGACTAGCGGGCCAAGAGACCCAGTACTTC.

This clonotype was counted only a few times. V is TRBV12-3 or TRBV12-4 and J is TRBJ2-7, with TRBD2 identical over 7 bases. The CDR3 is 15 residues long. V shed 6 bases, J shed 13 bases, and the junction held 21 bases outside the gene matches. CDR3 amino acids: CASRPLGGRGPSPYF. The CDR3 DNA is TGTGCCAGCAGGCCCTTAGGCGGGAGAGGGCCTTCCCCTTACTTC.

The chain carries TRBV7-9 and TRBJ1-1, with D hard to call. V was pared by 3 bases and J by 1 base, with 12 bases between. The germline V gene encodes CDR1 SEHNR and CDR2 FQNEAQ (reference sequence). The CDR3 runs to 15 residues. CDR3 DNA sequence: TGTGCCAGCAGCTTCGGTAGGGAGCGGAACACTGAAGCTTTCTTT. Amino acid sequence: CASSFGRERNTEAFF.

The DNA for the CDR3 is TGCGCCAGCAGCTTGGCCGGGCTAGCGGGAAGCACAGATACGCAGTATTTT. It yields the protein CASSLAGLAGSTDTQYF. The chain uses TRBV5-1 and TRBJ2-3; the match to TRBD2 covers 9 bases. J lost 0 bases, V lost 0 bases, and 5 bases had no gene match. The CDR3 loop spans 17 amino acids. Germline CDR1 reads SGHRS; CDR2 reads YFSETQ.

This clonotype was counted a few times. The V call is TRBV20-1, the J call TRBJ2-1, with a weak D call TRBD2 (7 bases). The CDR3 extends over 15 amino acids. V was pared by 2 bases and J by 8 bases, with 19 bases between. Looked up from germline, CDR1 is DFQATT and CDR2 is SNEGSKA (reference sequence). The CDR3 DNA follows: TGCAGTGCTAGACGGACTAGGAGGGGGATCGATGAGCAGTTCTTC. Protein product: CSARRTRRGIDEQFF.